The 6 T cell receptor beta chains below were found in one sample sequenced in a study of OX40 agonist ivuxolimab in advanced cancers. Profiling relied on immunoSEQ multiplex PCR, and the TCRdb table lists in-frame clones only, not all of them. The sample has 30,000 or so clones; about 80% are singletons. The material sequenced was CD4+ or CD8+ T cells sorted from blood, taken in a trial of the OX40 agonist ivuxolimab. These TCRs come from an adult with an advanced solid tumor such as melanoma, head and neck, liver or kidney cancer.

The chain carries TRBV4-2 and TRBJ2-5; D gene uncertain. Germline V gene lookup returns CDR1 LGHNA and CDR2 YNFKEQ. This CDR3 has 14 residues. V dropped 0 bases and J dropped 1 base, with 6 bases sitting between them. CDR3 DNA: TGTGCCAGCAGCCAAGAAACTACCCAAGAGACCCAGTACTTC. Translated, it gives CASSQETTQETQYF.

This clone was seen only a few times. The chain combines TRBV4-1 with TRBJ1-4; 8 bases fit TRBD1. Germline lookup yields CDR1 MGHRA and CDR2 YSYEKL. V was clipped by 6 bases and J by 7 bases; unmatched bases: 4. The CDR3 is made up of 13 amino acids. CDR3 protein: CASSLTGGEKLFF. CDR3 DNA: TGCGCCAGCAGTCTTACAGGGGGTGAAAAACTGTTTTTT.

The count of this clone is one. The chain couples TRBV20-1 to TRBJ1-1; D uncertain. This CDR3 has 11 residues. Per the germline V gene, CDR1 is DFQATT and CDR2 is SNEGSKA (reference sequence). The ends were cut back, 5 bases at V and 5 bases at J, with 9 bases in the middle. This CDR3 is CSAALYTEAFF. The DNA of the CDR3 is TGCAGTGCTGCGCTGTATACTGAAGCTTTCTTT.

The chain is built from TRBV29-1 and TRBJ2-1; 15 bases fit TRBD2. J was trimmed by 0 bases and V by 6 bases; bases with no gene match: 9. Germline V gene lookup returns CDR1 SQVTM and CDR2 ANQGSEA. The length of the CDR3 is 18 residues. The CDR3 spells CSVARTSGGASSYNEQFF. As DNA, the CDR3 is TGCAGCGTCGCCAGGACTAGCGGGGGGGCCAGCTCCTACAATGAGCAGTTCTTC.

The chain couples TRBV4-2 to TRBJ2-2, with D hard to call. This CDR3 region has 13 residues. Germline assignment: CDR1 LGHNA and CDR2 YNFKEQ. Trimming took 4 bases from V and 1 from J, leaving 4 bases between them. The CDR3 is CASSLRNTGELFF. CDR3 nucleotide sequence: TGTGCCAGCAGCCTGAGGAACACCGGGGAGCTGTTTTTT.

CDR3 coding DNA: TGTGCCAGCAGCTTGGACCCCTCCGAGAACTATGGCTACACCTTC. Amino acid sequence: CASSLDPSENYGYTF. The rearrangement uses TRBV13 and TRBJ1-2; D remains ambiguous. Trimming left V 3 bases short and J 2 bases short, with 13 bases between. This CDR3 is 15 amino acids long. The germline CDR1 and CDR2 sequences are PRHDT and FYEKMQ (reference sequence).